Presented here are 25 T cell receptor beta chains from one specimen sequenced in a study of CD8+CD57+ T cells in acquired aplastic anemia. Patients chosen for sequencing had CD8+CD57+ cells that had expanded, as shown by flow cytometry. The use of genomic DNA as template underpinned the TCR beta VDJ and CDR3 profiling. MiXCR, applied by TCRdb to the reads, yields one record per CDR3 protein. The profile shows fewer than 250,000 distinct CDR3 sequences, around half of them singletons. Source material: sorted CD4+, CD8+, or CD8+CD57+ T cells (not recorded which) from PBMCs. These TCRs come from a human donor with aplastic anemia.

The chain recombines TRBV7-9 with TRBJ1-5, with a tentative D call TRBD1 (5 bases). CDR1 and CDR2 (germline): SEHNR, FQNEAQ (reference sequence). V was trimmed by 5 bases and J by 2 bases, leaving 19 bases between them. This CDR3 spans 17 amino acids. The CDR3 DNA is TGTGCCAGCAGCCCAAATTTGGGGGGGATTCGCAATCAGCCCCAGCATTTT. The encoded protein is CASSPNLGGIRNQPQHF.

This clonotype was seen at least ten times. V is TRBV12-3 or TRBV12-4 and J is TRBJ1-1; a weak D match, TRBD1 (5 bases). CDR3 length: 13 residues. Trimming pared 6 bases from V and 8 bases from J, leaving 16 bases between. The chain's CDR3 is CASSSDSPEEAFF. CDR3 nucleotides: TGTGCCAGCAGCAGTGACAGTCCGGAAGAAGCTTTCTTT.

The chain employs TRBV5-8 and TRBJ2-2; 9 bases map to TRBD1. With V trimmed by 4 bases and J by 7 bases, 17 bases remained unmatched. CDR3 length equals 18 residues. In germline, CDR1 is SGHTS, CDR2 YDEGEE. Here the CDR3 DNA reads TGTGCCAGCAGCCTCGCTAAACCGGGACAGGGTTCATTCGGGGAGCTGTTTTTT. Protein: CASSLAKPGQGSFGELFF.

This clonotype was detected only a few times. The J gene is TRBJ2-7, the V gene TRBV6-2 or TRBV6-3; maybe TRBD1 (6 bases). CDR1 is MNHEY and CDR2 is SVGEGT in the germline V gene. This CDR3 spans 13 amino acids. V lost 7 bases, J lost 2 bases, and 12 bases lay in between. The CDR3 loop reads CASTPGVAYEQYF. The DNA for the CDR3 is TGTGCCAGCACCCCAGGGGTGGCCTACGAGCAGTACTTC.

This clonotype was detected once. At one boundary the junction diverges from the germline segment, which might be a read error. V and J are TRBV10-1 and TRBJ1-1, with D possibly matching TRBD1 (6 bases). The CDR3 runs to 13 residues. CDR1 WNHNN and CDR2 SYGVQD come from the germline V gene (reference sequence). The CDR3 DNA follows: TGCGCCAGCAGCTTAGGACAGAACACTGGAGCTTTCTTT. Translation gives CASSLGQNTGAFF.

The chain is built from TRBV5-1 and TRBJ1-2, with no clear D. Germline loops: CDR1 SGHRS, CDR2 YFSETQ. This CDR3 region has 14 residues. Trimming shortened V by 2 bases and J by 0 bases, and 8 bases separated the two germline ends. The CDR3 region has the DNA TGCGCCAGCAGCTTTTCGCGAACTAACTATGGCTACACCTTC. This encodes CASSFSRTNYGYTF.

This clonotype was seen ten or more times. This chain connects TRBV11-3 to TRBJ1-3; D not certain. The CDR3 spans 13 residues. CDR1 and CDR2 from the germline V gene are SGHNT and YENEEA. Trimming took off 5 bases at V and 2 bases at J, with 7 bases between the two ends. The CDR3 spells CASSPSTGNTIYF. CDR3 DNA sequence: TGTGCCAGCAGCCCCTCGACTGGAAACACCATATATTTT.

This clonotype was observed many times. The chain couples TRBV2 to TRBJ2-7; D call uncertain. The CDR3 has 11 amino acids. With 3 bases removed from V and 4 bases from J, the gap between germline ends came to 4 bases. The V gene's germline CDR1 is SNHLY and CDR2 FYNNEI. The CDR3 reads CASSDRYEQYF. The CDR3 bases are TGTGCCAGCAGTGACCGTTACGAGCAGTACTTC.

The table lists this clonotype with many counts. The chain couples TRBV5-5 to TRBJ1-1, with D perhaps TRBD1 (5 bases). Trimming stripped 1 base from V and 1 base from J, with 11 bases between. Germline CDR1 SGHKS, CDR2 YYEKEE (reference sequence). CDR3 size: 15 residues. As DNA, the CDR3 is TGTGCCAGCAGCTTGTGGGGCTACACGAACACTGAAGCTTTCTTT. This translates into CASSLWGYTNTEAFF.

The rearrangement joins TRBV6-6 to TRBJ1-1, with a tentative D call TRBD1 (5 bases). The CDR3 length is 16 residues. Trimming left V 0 bases short and J 4 bases short, with 15 bases between. Germline CDR1 MNHNY, CDR2 SVGAGI (reference sequence). The CDR3: CASSYSGREKSTEAFF. The CDR3 region has the DNA TGTGCCAGCAGTTACTCTGGCAGGGAAAAGAGCACTGAAGCTTTCTTT.

This chain connects TRBV24-1 to TRBJ2-7; D remains unclear. Per the germline V gene, CDR1 is KGHDR and CDR2 is SFDVKD. V dropped 8 bases and J dropped 2 bases, with 12 bases sitting between them. CDR3 length: 13 residues. This chain's CDR3 is CATNRLITYEQYF. The CDR3 DNA reads TGTGCCACCAACAGACTTATAACCTACGAGCAGTACTTC.

This sequence joins TRBV9 and TRBJ1-2; 7 bases are shared with TRBD1. Looked up from germline, CDR1 is SGDLS and CDR2 is YYNGEE. V lost 0 bases and J lost 4; bases outside the gene matches: 3. This CDR3 comprises 14 residues. DNA for the CDR3: TGTGCCAGCAGCGTAGTAGGGGGCGCCTATGGCTACACCTTC. Its protein is CASSVVGGAYGYTF.

This clonotype was counted many times. The chain's CDR3 is CASTRDYYEQYF. The CDR3 DNA reads TGTGCCAGCACCAGGGACTATTACGAGCAGTACTTC. The chain carries TRBV7-9 and TRBJ2-7, with 7 bases fitting TRBD2. The CDR3 consists of 12 residues. Germline V gene lookup returns CDR1 SEHNR and CDR2 FQNEAQ (reference sequence). The J segment lost 4 bases and the V segment lost 7 bases, leaving 4 bases of the junction unmatched. Looking up the rest from reference TRBV7-9 and TRBJ2-7 gives the full variable domain: DTGVSQNPRHKITKRGQNVTFRCDPISEHNRLYWYRQTLGQGPEFLTYFQNEAQLEKSRLLSDRFSAERPKGSFSTLEIQRTEQGDSAMYLCASTRDYYEQYFGPGTRLTVT.

CDR3 sequence reads: CATNPILHRGVNNSPLHF. The DNA of the CDR3 is TGTGCCACCAACCCCATACTCCACCGGGGGGTCAACAATTCACCCCTCCACTTT. This chain links TRBV15 with TRBJ1-6; D perhaps matches TRBD1 (5 bases). Trimming left V 7 bases short and J 7 bases short, with 26 bases between. The CDR3 is 18 amino acids. Germline V lookup: CDR1 LNHNV, CDR2 YYDKDF (reference sequence).

The CDR3 protein is CASSLVRGALNEQFF. As DNA, the CDR3 is TGTGCCAGCAGCTTAGTTCGCGGGGCGTTAAATGAGCAGTTCTTC. The V call is TRBV13, the J call TRBJ2-1, with a possible D match to TRBD2 (6 bases). Trimming took 1 base from V and 7 from J, leaving 14 bases between them. This CDR3 has 15 residues. Per germline, CDR1 PRHDT and CDR2 FYEKMQ (reference sequence).

Note on this clonotype: Sequence at one end of the junction differs from germline and may be a read error. This chain uses TRBV19 with TRBJ2-7; no firm D call. The CDR3 contains 14 residues. CDR1 and CDR2 from the germline V gene are LNHDA and SQIVND (reference sequence). The CDR3 nucleotides read TGTGCCAGTAGTATCGGCGTCGGCTCCCACGAGCAGTACTTC. Protein product: CASSIGVGSHEQYF.

Turning to this clonotype: This could be a read error, since a much larger clone is one nucleotide away. This chain connects TRBV7-6 to TRBJ2-5; weak D call: TRBD2 (5 bases). The CDR3 covers 14 residues. The germline CDR1 and CDR2 sequences are SGHVS and FNYEAQ. This CDR3 reads CAGSRRTDVGTQYF. Here the CDR3 DNA reads TGCGCCGGCAGCCGGAGGACGGACGTGGGGACCCAGTACTTC. The full variable domain, in which reference TRBV7-6 and TRBJ2-5 provide the parts outside the CDR3, is GAGVSQSPRYKVTKRGQDVALRCDPISGHVSLYWYRQALGQGPEFLTYFNYEAQQDKSGLPNDRFSAERPEGSISTLTIQRTEQRDSAMYRCAGSRRTDVGTQYFGPGTRLLVL.

Comment on this clonotype: The junction departs from germline at one end; a sequencing error may be responsible. The chain combines TRBV5-1 with TRBJ2-5; 10 positions match TRBD1. The germline gives CDR1 SGHRS, CDR2 YFSETQ. This CDR3 contains 15 residues. CDR3 sequence: CASSLVTGGHETQYF. The CDR3 DNA is TGTGCCAGCAGCTTAGTGACAGGGGGCCACGAGACCCAGTACTTC.

The chain carries TRBV10-1 and TRBJ2-7; 9 bases line up with TRBD1. The junction had 9 bases not matched to a gene; V was cut back by 7 bases and J by 5 bases. This CDR3 comprises 14 residues. The V gene's germline CDR1 is WNHNN and CDR2 SYGVQD (reference sequence). The CDR3 region is CASIVADRGHEQYF. In DNA, the CDR3 is TGCGCCAGCATCGTAGCGGACAGGGGCCACGAGCAGTACTTC.

This clonotype appeared many times. The chain has TRBV2 and TRBJ2-5; D may be TRBD1 or TRBD2 (5 bases each). Trimming removed 8 bases at V and 1 base at J, with 17 bases between. This CDR3 has 15 amino acids. CDR1 is SNHLY, CDR2 FYNNEI, per germline. CDR3: CASPYLLGPQETQYF. The CDR3 DNA is TGTGCCAGCCCCTATTTATTGGGACCCCAAGAGACCCAGTACTTC.

The chain recombines TRBV11-2 with TRBJ2-1; possibly TRBD2 for D (6 bases). CDR3 length: 14 residues. Germline-derived CDR1 and CDR2 are SGHAT and FQNNGV. Trimming removed 1 base at V and 8 bases at J, with 12 bases between. This chain's CDR3 is CASSLVLAGHEQFF. Written as DNA, the CDR3 is TGTGCCAGCAGCTTAGTTCTCGCGGGGCATGAGCAGTTCTTC.

A note on this clonotype: Possible read error: a much larger clone is one base away. This chain joins TRBV19 and TRBJ2-7; D not certain. The CDR3 contains 15 residues. Germline V lookup: CDR1 LNHDA, CDR2 SQIVND (reference sequence). CDR3 amino acids: CASSVDRQASYEQYF. CDR3 in DNA: TGTGCCAGTAGTGTAGATCGTCAGGCTTCCTACGAGCAGTACTTC. Together with reference TRBV19 and TRBJ2-7, the CDR3 gives the full variable domain: DGGITQSPKYLFRKEGQNVTLSCEQNLNHDAMYWYRQDPGQGLRLIYYSQIVNDFQKGDIAEGYSVSREKKESFPLTVTSAQKNPTAFYLCASSVDRQASYEQYFGPGTRLTVT.

Worth noting for this clonotype: Relative to the germline gene, one junction end is altered; a read error may explain this. The rearrangement links TRBV7-9 to TRBJ2-7; 9 bases map to TRBD2. This CDR3 is 16 amino acids long. Germline CDR1 reads SEHNR; CDR2 reads FQNEAQ (reference sequence). CDR3 DNA: TGTGCCAGCAGCCCCGGGGCGTTAGCGGGAGTTTACGGGCAGTACTTC. It specifies CASSPGALAGVYGQYF.

A few counts support this clonotype. This chain connects TRBV6-1 to TRBJ1-1; 7 bases line up with TRBD1. Trimming took 6 bases from V and 4 from J; bases not matched to a gene: 14. The CDR3 loop spans 16 amino acids. Looked up from germline, CDR1 is MNHNS and CDR2 is SASEGT. CDR3 DNA sequence: TGTGCCAGCAGCCCAATAAATTTCCCAGGGGGCACTGAAGCTTTCTTT. Its protein product is CASSPINFPGGTEAFF.

This clonotype was seen at least ten times. The genes are TRBV9 and TRBJ2-3; D is unresolved. The V end lost 5 bases, the J end lost 6 bases, and 4 bases lay between the germline ends. CDR3 size: 10 residues. CDR1 SGDLS and CDR2 YYNGEE come from the germline V gene. CDR3 loop: CASRADTQYF. The CDR3 DNA is TGTGCCAGCAGAGCGGATACGCAGTATTTT.